One and the same sample provided the 27 T cell receptor beta chains below, sequenced in a study of early T cells in non-severe SARS-CoV-2 infection (dated by TCRdb to about 2021). The library was produced with 5' RACE. Sequencing was carried out with a NextSeq 500. The raw public data were reprocessed by TCRdb itself: fastp quality trimming at Q25, MiXCR clonotype calling, in-frame beta chains only. Merged by CDR3 protein, the rows form single entries marked with the most common genes and DNA. For this sample there are about 50,000 distinct CDR3 sequences; 12% appear just once. The top ten clonotypes cover 2.5% to 3% of the sample. The starting material was whole blood, obtained at baseline. The receptors come from an adult who was a healthcare worker with PCR-confirmed SARS-CoV-2 infection or an uninfected control (not recorded which).

This chain connects TRBV6-2 or TRBV6-3 to TRBJ1-3; 7 nucleotides agree with TRBD1. The CDR3 loop spans 16 amino acids. The J segment lost 1 base and the V segment lost 5 bases, leaving 8 bases of the junction unmatched. Germline values: CDR1 MNHEY, CDR2 SVGEGT. The DNA of the CDR3 is TGTGCCAGCAGTCCATGGACAGGATCGTCTGGAAACACCATATATTTT. Translated, it gives CASSPWTGSSGNTIYF.

This clonotype has more than one count but fewer than ten. This rearrangement joins TRBV20-1 to TRBJ2-3; possibly TRBD2 for D (6 bases). The length of the CDR3 is 15 residues. The germline V and J ends were trimmed by 4 bases and 2 bases, with 16 bases remaining between them. Germline V gene data show CDR1 as DFQATT and CDR2 as SNEGSKA (reference sequence). CDR3 DNA sequence: TGCAGTGCTAAGGGACTTTTAATATCCACAGATACGCAGTATTTT. Amino acids: CSAKGLLISTDTQYF.

This clonotype was seen many times. The genes are TRBV5-1 and TRBJ2-3; 12 bases match TRBD2. CDR3 length: 18 residues. V dropped 2 bases and J dropped 0; count of bases not matched to a gene: 7. The germline CDR1 and CDR2 sequences are SGHRS and YFSETQ. CDR3 residues: CASSLGSTSGSSTDTQYF. In DNA form, the CDR3 reads TGCGCCAGCAGCTTAGGCTCGACTAGCGGGAGTAGCACAGATACGCAGTATTTT.

The CDR3 loop is CATQGAINTGELFF. CDR3 nucleotide sequence: TGTGCCACCCAGGGGGCCATAAACACCGGGGAGCTGTTTTTT. The V and J genes are TRBV24-1 and TRBJ2-2, with 8 bases that match TRBD1. From germline, CDR1 is KGHDR and CDR2 SFDVKD. CDR3 length: 14 amino acids. The V and J ends lost 9 bases and 2 bases, in that order; junction bases with no gene match: 4.

This clonotype was counted between two and nine times. This chain joins TRBV13 and TRBJ2-1; no definite D call. Germline V gene data show CDR1 as PRHDT and CDR2 as FYEKMQ (reference sequence). The length of the CDR3 is 14 residues. Trimming pared 3 bases from V and 8 bases from J, leaving 14 bases between. CDR3 in DNA: TGTGCCAGCAGCTTGTGGCCAGCAGCCGATGAGCAGTTCTTC. It yields the protein CASSLWPAADEQFF.

In its sample, this clonotype was seen many times. V usage is TRBV7-9 and J usage is TRBJ1-2, with 8 bases aligning to TRBD1. This CDR3 spans 15 amino acids. The germline V gene has CDR1 SEHNR and CDR2 FQNEAQ (reference sequence). The V gene end was trimmed by 5 bases and the J gene end by 5 bases; junction bases not matched to a gene: 10. The CDR3 nucleotides are TGTGCCAGCAGCCAAGGACAGGGTGACCGGTATGGCTACACCTTC. Encoded protein: CASSQGQGDRYGYTF.

This clonotype occurred a few times. V gene TRBV29-1 combines with J gene TRBJ2-7; D unclear. Trimming stripped 4 bases from V and 2 bases from J, with 15 bases between. CDR3 length: 14 residues. Germline V gene data show CDR1 as SQVTM and CDR2 as ANQGSEA. This CDR3 is CSVVTVPSPYEQYF. DNA for the CDR3: TGCAGCGTTGTCACGGTTCCTTCCCCCTACGAGCAGTACTTC.

This clonotype has only a few counts. The rearrangement joins TRBV12-3 or TRBV12-4 to TRBJ1-3; D is uncertain. This CDR3 spans 14 amino acids. V lost 5 bases and J 0 bases, leaving 8 bases between the germline ends. CDR3 region: CASSPSASGNTIYF. In nucleotides, the CDR3 is TGTGCCAGCAGTCCTTCGGCCTCTGGAAACACCATATATTTT.

There are a few counts of this clonotype. The chain recombines TRBV6-4 with TRBJ2-1; D remains unclear. Germline values: CDR1 MRHNA, CDR2 SNTAGT. Trimming took off 2 bases at V and 8 bases at J, with 13 bases between the two ends. The CDR3 covers 14 residues. The CDR3 loop is CASSDQTAPHEQFF. In DNA form, the CDR3 reads TGTGCCAGCAGTGACCAGACTGCCCCACATGAGCAGTTCTTC.

This chain uses TRBV12-3 or TRBV12-4 with TRBJ2-5; D call uncertain. The CDR3 totals 11 residues. The V and J ends lost 3 bases and 5 bases respectively, with 4 bases between them. CDR3 sequence reads: CASSFTETQYF. The CDR3 region has the DNA TGTGCCAGCAGTTTTACCGAGACCCAGTACTTC.

This clonotype showed up just a few times. Its ends do not fully match the called genes, so a read error is possible. V is TRBV7-2 and J is TRBJ2-1; 8 bases are a match to TRBD2. The CDR3 has 16 residues. Looked up from germline, CDR1 is SGHTA and CDR2 is FQGNSA. The CDR3 protein is CASRLAGISSYNEQFF. In nucleotides, the CDR3 is TGTGCCAGCAGGTTAGCGGGGATCAGCTCCTACAATGAGCAGTTCTTC. The full variable domain, with the rest looked up from reference TRBV7-2 and TRBJ2-1, is GAGVSQSPSNKVTEKGKDVELRCDPISGHTALYWYRQSLGQGLEFLIYFQGNSAPDKSGLPSDRFSAERTGGSVSTLTIQRTQQEDSAVYLCASRLAGISSYNEQFFGPGTRLTVL.

This chain connects TRBV12-3 or TRBV12-4 to TRBJ1-1, with D perhaps TRBD1 (6 bases). The CDR3 covers 15 residues. Trimming stripped 8 bases from V and 0 bases from J, with 16 bases between. The CDR3 reads CASGPLQGMNTEAFF. In nucleotides, the CDR3 is TGTGCCAGCGGACCCCTACAGGGCATGAACACTGAAGCTTTCTTT.

This clonotype was counted a single time. The chain employs TRBV13 and TRBJ1-4; possible D gene TRBD1, 6 bases. This CDR3 region has 16 residues. Trimming cost V 3 bases and J 3 bases, with 14 bases left between them. Per germline, CDR1 PRHDT and CDR2 FYEKMQ (reference sequence). Here the CDR3 reads CASSFQGPAANEKLFF. DNA for the CDR3: TGTGCCAGCAGCTTCCAGGGGCCTGCAGCTAATGAAAAACTGTTTTTT.

This clonotype was detected ten times or more. This chain uses TRBV7-2 with TRBJ2-7; no reliable D call. The CDR3 is made up of 12 amino acids. Trimming left V 5 bases short and J 0 bases short, with 5 bases between. Germline V CDR1 and CDR2: SGHTA, FQGNSA. The CDR3 spells CASSPPSYEQYF. Here the CDR3 DNA reads TGTGCCAGCAGCCCACCCTCCTACGAGCAGTACTTC.

This clonotype was seen a few times. V is TRBV28 and J is TRBJ2-7, with 7 positions matching TRBD1. Germline-derived CDR1 and CDR2 are MDHEN and SYDVKM. Unmatched junction bases numbered 14, after V lost 6 bases and J lost 6 bases. The CDR3 sequence is 15 residues long. Here the CDR3 reads CASRSTGQAMPEQYF. The CDR3 region has the DNA TGTGCCAGCAGGTCGACCGGACAGGCCATGCCCGAGCAGTACTTC. Together with reference TRBV28 and TRBJ2-7, the CDR3 gives the full variable domain: DVKVTQSSRYLVKRTGEKVFLECVQDMDHENMFWYRQDPGLGLRLIYFSYDVKMKEKGDIPEGYSVSREKKERFSLILESASTNQTSMYLCASRSTGQAMPEQYFGPGTRLTVT.

This clonotype was seen ten or more times. The chain is built from TRBV11-2 and TRBJ2-7, with a tentative D call TRBD2 (6 bases). Germline V gene data show CDR1 as SGHAT and CDR2 as FQNNGV. Trimming left V 2 bases short and J 3 bases short, with 11 bases between. The CDR3 extends over 14 amino acids. CDR3 nucleotides: TGTGCCAGCAGCTTATACAACGGGGGCTACGAGCAGTACTTC. It is translated as CASSLYNGGYEQYF.

Only a few counts were recorded for this clonotype. J is TRBJ1-6 and V is TRBV6-1, with D hard to call. Germline V gene lookup returns CDR1 MNHNS and CDR2 SASEGT. The CDR3 extends over 14 amino acids. The V end lost 5 bases, the J end lost 7 bases, and 12 bases lay between the germline ends. CDR3 sequence reads: CASSLTSQNSPLHF. The CDR3 DNA is TGTGCCAGCAGTTTAACCTCCCAGAATTCACCCCTCCACTTT.

This clonotype was observed many times. The chain uses TRBV3-1 and TRBJ1-3; the D gene is possibly TRBD1 (5 bases). Germline loops: CDR1 LGHDT, CDR2 YNNKEL (reference sequence). The V and J ends lost 7 bases and 2 bases respectively, with 9 bases between them. The CDR3 totals 13 residues. The CDR3 loop is CASNTGAGNTIYF. CDR3 bases: TGTGCCAGCAACACAGGAGCTGGAAACACCATATATTTT.

This clonotype came up a few times. This rearrangement joins TRBV5-1 to TRBJ1-1; TRBD1 aligns across 7 bases. V gave up 1 base and J gave up 0 bases; unmatched junction bases: 3. CDR1 is SGHRS and CDR2 is YFSETQ in the germline V gene. CDR3 length: 15 residues. CDR3 in amino acids: CASSLRGRLNTEAFF. CDR3 DNA: TGCGCCAGCAGCTTGAGGGGGCGGCTGAACACTGAAGCTTTCTTT.

This clonotype was picked up a small number of times. The chain combines TRBV28 with TRBJ2-7, with 8 positions matching TRBD1. Unmatched junction bases numbered 8, after V lost 6 bases and J lost 1 base. The CDR3 totals 15 residues. CDR1 is MDHEN and CDR2 is SYDVKM in the germline V gene. The CDR3 sequence: CASRTGAEGSYEQYF. In nucleotides, the CDR3 is TGTGCCAGCAGGACAGGGGCTGAAGGGTCCTACGAGCAGTACTTC.

The chain is built from TRBV20-1 and TRBJ2-3; D is perhaps TRBD1 (5 bases). The CDR3 length is 13 residues. The ends were cut back, 0 bases at V and 2 bases at J, with 6 bases in the middle. Germline CDR1 reads DFQATT; CDR2 reads SNEGSKA (reference sequence). Here the CDR3 DNA reads TGCAGTGCTAGAGAGGACATCACAGATACGCAGTATTTT. It codes for CSAREDITDTQYF.

Here the CDR3 reads CASSISGASFSYNEQFF. CDR3 bases: TGTGCCAGTAGTATTTCAGGGGCAAGTTTCTCCTACAATGAGCAGTTCTTC. V usage is TRBV19 and J usage is TRBJ2-1; D perhaps matches TRBD1 (6 bases). CDR1 is LNHDA, CDR2 SQIVND, per germline (reference sequence). V was clipped by 3 bases and J by 0 bases, with 15 bases between them. This CDR3 contains 17 residues. Drawing the rest from reference TRBV19 and TRBJ2-1, the complete variable domain is DGGITQSPKYLFRKEGQNVTLSCEQNLNHDAMYWYRQDPGQGLRLIYYSQIVNDFQKGDIAEGYSVSREKKESFPLTVTSAQKNPTAFYLCASSISGASFSYNEQFFGPGTRLTVL.

This clonotype was seen at least ten times. The chain links TRBV7-6 to TRBJ1-1, with D perhaps matching TRBD1 (5 bases). The germline V and J ends were trimmed by 3 bases and 6 bases, with 11 bases remaining between them. The CDR3 totals 13 residues. Germline V gene sequence: CDR1 SGHVS, CDR2 FNYEAQ. The CDR3 loop reads CASSLRQGSEAFF. As DNA, the CDR3 is TGTGCCAGCAGCTTGAGGCAGGGATCTGAAGCTTTCTTT.

This clonotype showed up many times. The genes are TRBV10-1 and TRBJ2-2; weak D call: TRBD1 (5 bases). The germline V and J ends were trimmed by 6 bases and 0 bases, with 11 bases remaining between them. The CDR3 has 15 residues. CDR1 and CDR2 from the germline V gene are WNHNN and SYGVQD (reference sequence). Here the CDR3 DNA reads TGCGCCAGCAGCCTCGGACAAACGAACACCGGGGAGCTGTTTTTT. As protein: CASSLGQTNTGELFF.

This clonotype was counted only a few times. The rearrangement uses TRBV20-1 and TRBJ2-7, with 8 bases lining up with TRBD1. Germline CDR1 reads DFQATT; CDR2 reads SNEGSKA (reference sequence). The CDR3 is 12 residues long. V dropped 2 bases and J dropped 6; count of bases not matched to a gene: 3. CDR3 nucleotide sequence: TGCAGTGCTAGAACAGGGGGATCCGAGCAGTACTTC. It codes for CSARTGGSEQYF.

The chain employs TRBV6-1 and TRBJ2-1; 9 bases align to TRBD1. The germline V gene encodes CDR1 MNHNS and CDR2 SASEGT. The CDR3 is made up of 15 amino acids. J gave up 4 bases and V 2 bases, and 3 bases lay outside the gene matches. The CDR3 loop is CASSELGQGYNEQFF. The DNA for the CDR3 is TGTGCCAGCAGTGAATTAGGACAGGGGTACAATGAGCAGTTCTTC.

This clonotype was detected only a few times. This chain links TRBV28 with TRBJ1-2; a weak D match, TRBD1 (5 bases). Germline loops: CDR1 MDHEN, CDR2 SYDVKM. The CDR3 totals 13 residues. With 4 bases removed from V and 3 bases from J, the gap between germline ends came to 9 bases. CDR3 sequence: CASSSPTDYGYTF. DNA for the CDR3: TGTGCCAGCAGTTCCCCGACAGACTATGGCTACACCTTC.